Sequencing of this T cell receptor beta chain was carried out in a study of T cells in Graves' hyperthyroidism and ophthalmopathy. An absence of ophthalmopathy progression within 18 months meant stable Graves' hyperthyroidism. Diagnoses were established using clinical symptoms, serum thyroxine and TRAb, thyroid ultrasound and orbital computed tomography. This clonotype appeared a few times. The antigen is not known. Germline lookup yields CDR1 LGHDT and CDR2 YNNKEL (reference sequence). This CDR3 is built from 14 residues. With 7 bases removed from V and 1 base from J, the gap between germline ends came to 13 bases. Overall study results and limits: A 13 V-J model separated ophthalmopathy from stable hyperthyroidism. Most thyroid-expanded clonotypes above 0.001 were also found in blood.

Amplified TCR beta CDR3 regions came from RNA transcripts. Carried out on the TCR CDR3, a first-round RT-PCR used the HTBI primer set. TCRdb independently ran MiXCR on the multiplex PCR reads; one entry per CDR3 protein. The sample has around 110,000 distinct CDR3 sequences; 15% to 20% are singletons. This clonotype originated in a woman between 45 and 60 years old with Graves' hyperthyroidism. Sequencing used blood. This chain connects TRBV3-1 to TRBJ1-1; D ambiguous. CDR3 coding DNA: TGTGCCAGCAACATAAGAGGTGGGAACACTGAAGCTTTCTTT. It yields the protein CASNIRGGNTEAFF.